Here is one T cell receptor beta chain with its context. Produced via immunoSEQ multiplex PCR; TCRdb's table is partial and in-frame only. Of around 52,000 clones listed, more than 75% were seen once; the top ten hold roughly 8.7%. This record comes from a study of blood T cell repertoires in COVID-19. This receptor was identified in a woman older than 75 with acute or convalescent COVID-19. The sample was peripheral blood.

The CDR3 reads CASSLVRGPNTGELFF. The CDR3 nucleotides read TGCGCCAGCAGCTTGGTCCGGGGTCCGAACACCGGGGAGCTGTTTTTT. The rearrangement uses TRBV5-1 and TRBJ2-2; D possibly corresponds to TRBD2 (5 bases). V was trimmed by 0 bases and J by 0 bases, leaving 9 bases between them. CDR1 SGHRS and CDR2 YFSETQ come from the germline V gene. The CDR3 has 16 amino acids.